These 26 T cell receptor beta chains originate from one sample sequenced in a study of blood T cell repertoires in COVID-19 (dated by TCRdb to the early 2020s). Library preparation employed the immunoSEQ multiplex PCR assay. This immuneACCESS table, as held by TCRdb, lists in-frame sequences with V and J called but not all clones. Of the missing ones, under half trace to an unresolved V gene in checked studies; the others have no known cause. A total of roughly 70,000 clones appear in this sample, around 87% of them only once. The top ten clones comprise approximately 5.4% of the sample. Sequencing input: peripheral blood. All receptors come from a man aged 45-65 years with active COVID-19.

This chain uses TRBV25-1 with TRBJ2-2; the match to TRBD2 covers 8 bases. The CDR3 consists of 17 residues. The germline CDR1 and CDR2 sequences are MGHDK and SYGVNS. The ends lost 2 bases at V and 3 bases at J; junction bases unmatched: 8. This CDR3 is CASSEKLAGPYTGELFF. The CDR3 nucleotides are TGTGCCAGCAGTGAAAAATTAGCGGGACCGTACACCGGGGAGCTGTTTTTT.

The chain combines TRBV7-2 with TRBJ1-2; a possible D gene is TRBD1 (6 bases). Per the germline V gene, CDR1 is SGHTA and CDR2 is FQGNSA. This CDR3 has 14 amino acids. V lost 5 bases to trimming and J lost 2 bases, with 12 bases between them. Here the CDR3 reads CASSLDRTNYGYTF. Written as DNA, the CDR3 is TGTGCCAGCAGCCTCGACAGGACCAACTATGGCTACACCTTC.

The chain links TRBV10-3 to TRBJ1-5; no firm D call. The CDR3 is 16 residues long. CDR1 and CDR2 (germline): ENHRY, SYGVKD. V was cut by 3 bases and J by 1 base, with 13 bases left in between. CDR3 DNA sequence: TGTGCCATCAGTGACCTCGGGGTGGGGAGCAATCAGCCCCAGCATTTT. Translating gives CAISDLGVGSNQPQHF.

V is TRBV7-9 and J is TRBJ2-1, with 7 bases aligning to TRBD2. Germline V CDR1 and CDR2: SEHNR, FQNEAQ (reference sequence). V trimming: 5 bases; J trimming: 8 bases; junction bases outside the gene matches: 12. The CDR3 runs 15 residues. The CDR3 sequence is CASSKAGLTYHEQFF. The CDR3 DNA follows: TGTGCCAGCAGCAAAGCGGGGCTTACATACCATGAGCAGTTCTTC.

The gene calls are TRBV27 and TRBJ2-5; perhaps TRBD1 as D (6 bases). The germline gives CDR1 MNHEY, CDR2 SMNVEV (reference sequence). This CDR3 comprises 14 residues. Trimming took 2 bases from V and 5 from J, leaving 12 bases between them. CDR3: CASSLARGWETQYF. In DNA, the CDR3 is TGTGCCAGCAGTTTAGCCAGGGGATGGGAGACCCAGTACTTC.

The genes are TRBV19 and TRBJ1-2; TRBD1 matches at 8 bases. Germline V gene sequence: CDR1 LNHDA, CDR2 SQIVND (reference sequence). The CDR3 sequence is 15 residues long. V was pared by 4 bases and J by 1 base, with 5 bases of the junction left unmatched. The CDR3 DNA follows: TGTGCCAGTAGTAGGACAGGGTTCGATAACTATGGCTACACCTTC. This encodes CASSRTGFDNYGYTF.

The CDR3 sequence: CASSLPGTSGYNEQFF. Written as DNA, the CDR3 is TGTGCCAGCAGCTTGCCCGGGACTAGCGGATACAATGAGCAGTTCTTC. V is TRBV5-4 and J is TRBJ2-1; 11 bases agree with TRBD2. CDR1 SGHNT and CDR2 YYREEE come from the germline V gene (reference sequence). The ends lost 1 base at V and 4 bases at J; junction bases unmatched: 4. CDR3 length equals 16 residues.

The chain is built from TRBV16 and TRBJ1-1; unclear D gene. V was shortened by 2 bases and J by 1 base, with 20 bases between the two germline ends. Looked up from germline, CDR1 is KGHSY and CDR2 is FQNENV. The CDR3 sequence is 18 residues long. CDR3 DNA sequence: TGTGCCAGCAGCCAACGGGAGGGAGTAGGGCATGGGAACACTGAAGCTTTCTTT. Protein sequence: CASSQREGVGHGNTEAFF.

The rearrangement joins TRBV14 to TRBJ2-1; 10 positions agree with TRBD2. V was pared by 4 bases and J by 6 bases, with 3 bases of the junction left unmatched. The CDR3 loop spans 14 amino acids. Germline V gene sequence: CDR1 SGHDN, CDR2 FVKESK. CDR3 residues: CASSRLAGGNEQFF. CDR3 nucleotide sequence: TGTGCCAGCAGCCGCTTAGCGGGGGGCAATGAGCAGTTCTTC.

This clone was counted between two and nine times. V is TRBV27 and J is TRBJ2-7; 7 bases are shared with TRBD1. Trimming at V came to 4 bases and at J to 12 bases, leaving 9 bases not matched to a gene. CDR1 and CDR2 from the germline V gene are MNHEY and SMNVEV (reference sequence). CDR3 length equals 12 residues. In DNA form, the CDR3 reads TGTGCCAGCAGTTCGAGACAGGGTCGACTGTACTTC. This gives the protein CASSSRQGRLYF.

The chain couples TRBV6-5 to TRBJ2-7, with 9 bases fitting TRBD2. Germline V CDR1 and CDR2: MNHEY, SVGAGI. Trimming took 8 bases from V and 0 from J; bases not matched to a gene: 5. This CDR3 has 14 amino acids. CDR3 loop: CASGTSPRSYEQYF. The DNA for the CDR3 is TGTGCCAGCGGGACTAGCCCGCGCTCCTACGAGCAGTACTTC.

The genes are TRBV28 and TRBJ2-7, with D possibly matching TRBD2 (5 bases). CDR3 length equals 11 residues. Germline V gene sequence: CDR1 MDHEN, CDR2 SYDVKM. Deletions cut 2 bases from V and 7 bases from J, with 6 bases between. Here the CDR3 DNA reads TGTGCCAGCAGTTTACAGCGGGAGCAGTACTTC. This sequence encodes CASSLQREQYF.

The genes are TRBV5-4 and TRBJ2-7; tentatively, D is TRBD2 (5 bases). V was trimmed by 3 bases and J by 5 bases, leaving 15 bases between them. This CDR3 is 14 amino acids long. Germline assignment: CDR1 SGHNT and CDR2 YYREEE (reference sequence). Here the CDR3 reads CASSSGKLRDEQYF. In DNA, the CDR3 is TGTGCCAGCAGCTCCGGGAAGCTGAGGGACGAGCAGTACTTC. Drawing the rest from reference TRBV5-4 and TRBJ2-7, the complete variable domain is ETGVTQSPTHLIKTRGQQVTLRCSSQSGHNTVSWYQQALGQGPQFIFQYYREEENGRGNFPPRFSGLQFPNYSSELNVNALELDDSALYLCASSSGKLRDEQYFGPGTRLTVT.

The CDR3: CAWSPLDRSQETQYF. In nucleotides, the CDR3 is TGTGCCTGGAGTCCCCTGGACAGGTCTCAAGAGACCCAGTACTTC. The V and J genes are TRBV30 and TRBJ2-5; 7 bases are a match to TRBD1. The V and J ends lost 2 bases and 2 bases, in that order; junction bases with no gene match: 8. The CDR3 has 15 residues. Germline V gives CDR1 GTSNPN, CDR2 SVGIG (reference sequence). The variable domain in full, completed from reference TRBV30 and TRBJ2-5, reads SQTIHQWPATLVQPVGSPLSLECTVEGTSNPNLYWYRQAAGRGLQLLFYSVGIGQISSEVPQNLSASRPQDRQFILSSKKLLLSDSGFYLCAWSPLDRSQETQYFGPGTRLLVL.

This clone was seen more than once but under ten times. The gene calls are TRBV24-1 and TRBJ2-7; D call uncertain. This CDR3 is built from 11 residues. CDR1 is KGHDR, CDR2 SFDVKD, per germline. The ends were cut back, 5 bases at V and 3 bases at J, with 4 bases in the middle. The CDR3 spells CATSAGYEQYF. In DNA, the CDR3 is TGTGCCACCAGTGCAGGCTACGAGCAGTACTTC.

This clone was picked up a small number of times. V usage is TRBV30 and J usage is TRBJ1-1; possible D gene TRBD1, 5 bases. The ends were cut back, 3 bases at V and 8 bases at J, with 19 bases in the middle. The germline V gene encodes CDR1 GTSNPN and CDR2 SVGIG (reference sequence). The CDR3 has 14 residues. In DNA form, the CDR3 reads TGTGCCTGGAGCCCTGGACACGGCGGTGGGGAAGCTTTCTTT. It encodes CAWSPGHGGGEAFF.

This sequence joins TRBV6-2 or TRBV6-3 and TRBJ2-1; TRBD1 might be the D (6 bases). The CDR3 runs to 16 residues. V shed 4 bases and J shed 5 bases, with 18 bases lying between them. The germline gives CDR1 MNHEY, CDR2 SVGEGT. This CDR3 is CASSSWTEGKNNEQFF. CDR3 nucleotides: TGTGCCAGCAGTTCCTGGACAGAAGGCAAGAACAATGAGCAGTTCTTC.

This clone was observed a few times. V and J are TRBV7-3 and TRBJ2-5; D not resolved. CDR1 SGHTA and CDR2 FQGTGA come from the germline V gene. Trimming left V 5 bases short and J 5 bases short, with 9 bases between. The CDR3 loop spans 12 amino acids. CDR3 bases: TGTGCCAGCAGCCCCTATAATGAGACCCAGTACTTC. Encoded protein: CASSPYNETQYF.

This clone was detected once. The rearrangement uses TRBV28 and TRBJ1-6, with 7 positions matching TRBD1. CDR1 is MDHEN, CDR2 SYDVKM, per germline. The CDR3 totals 15 residues. The junction had 11 bases not matched to a gene; V was cut back by 11 bases and J by 4 bases. CDR3 bases: TGTGCCGTGCCCGGGGCACAGGGGTATAATTCACCCCTCCACTTT. Translated, it gives CAVPGAQGYNSPLHF. The full variable domain, with the rest looked up from reference TRBV28 and TRBJ1-6, is DVKVTQSSRYLVKRTGEKVFLECVQDMDHENMFWYRQDPGLGLRLIYFSYDVKMKEKGDIPEGYSVSREKKERFSLILESASTNQTSMYLCAVPGAQGYNSPLHFGNGTRLTVT.

V and J are TRBV4-3 and TRBJ1-1; D not certain. This CDR3 has 16 residues. Trimming stripped 0 bases from V and 3 bases from J, with 14 bases between. Looked up from germline, CDR1 is LGHNA and CDR2 is YSLEER. The CDR3 DNA sequence: TGCGCCAGCAGCCAAGATCCCCCGGGGAGGTACACTGAAGCTTTCTTT. It specifies CASSQDPPGRYTEAFF.

The gene calls are TRBV5-1 and TRBJ2-1; 11 nucleotides agree with TRBD1. CDR3 length equals 15 residues. Trimming removed 4 bases from V and 8 bases from J; junction bases left unmatched: 8. CDR1 and CDR2 (germline): SGHRS, YFSETQ. CDR3 protein: CASSPGTGGIHEQFF. The CDR3 bases are TGCGCCAGCAGCCCTGGGACAGGGGGTATCCATGAGCAGTTCTTC.

This rearrangement joins TRBV3-1 (or the pseudogene TRBV3-2) to TRBJ1-2; 7 bases agree with TRBD1. The germline V gene has CDR1 LGHDT and CDR2 YNNKEL (reference sequence). This CDR3 comprises 13 residues. The ends lost 0 bases at V and 8 bases at J; junction bases unmatched: 3. CDR3 DNA: TGTGCCAGCAGCCAAGAGCGAGGGGGCGGCTACACCTTC. It codes for CASSQERGGGYTF.

The chain employs TRBV5-1 and TRBJ1-1; 11 bases are a match to TRBD1. The CDR3 covers 16 residues. CDR1 SGHRS and CDR2 YFSETQ come from the germline V gene. V was clipped by 7 bases and J by 1 base; unmatched bases: 9. The CDR3 region has the DNA TGCGCCAGCTCTCCGGGACAGGGGGGTAAGAACACTGAAGCTTTCTTT. Amino acids: CASSPGQGGKNTEAFF. The full variable domain, completed using reference TRBV5-1 and TRBJ1-1, is KAGVTQTPRYLIKTRGQQVTLSCSPISGHRSVSWYQQTPGQGLQFLFEYFSETQRNKGNFPGRFSGRQFSNSRSEMNVSTLELGDSALYLCASSPGQGGKNTEAFFGQGTRLTVV.

The V call is TRBV4-2, the J call TRBJ1-1; weak D call: TRBD1 (6 bases). V lost 4 bases and J 1 base, leaving 13 bases between the germline ends. Germline CDR1 and CDR2: LGHNA and YNFKEQ. The CDR3 covers 15 residues. In DNA, the CDR3 is TGTGCCAGCAGCCGACTCCAGGGGTCGAACACTGAAGCTTTCTTT. It translates to CASSRLQGSNTEAFF.

The chain links TRBV10-3 to TRBJ1-6; 8 bases match TRBD1. CDR1 is ENHRY, CDR2 SYGVKD, per germline. J gave up 7 bases and V 7 bases, and 3 bases lay outside the gene matches. The CDR3 spans 13 residues. The CDR3 nucleotides read TGTGCCATCAATCGGGACAGGAATTCACCCCTCCACTTT. Protein product: CAINRDRNSPLHF.

CDR3 region: CATVTSGRDEQYF. For the CDR3, the DNA is TGTGCCACCGTGACTAGCGGGAGGGACGAGCAGTACTTC. The chain employs TRBV10-3 and TRBJ2-7, with 14 bases fitting TRBD2. Looked up from germline, CDR1 is ENHRY and CDR2 is SYGVKD. V shed 10 bases, J shed 5 bases, and the junction held 4 bases outside the gene matches. The CDR3 is 13 residues long.